The 13 T cell receptor beta chains given below trace back to one sample, sequenced in a study of blood T cells in healthy people across ages. The authors ran a second PCR of 7 to 11 cycles using a sample-barcoded 5' primer and a J-beta primer mix. TCRdb re-derived calls from the 5' RACE reads in MiXCR, one entry per CDR3 protein. The table lists 730,000 or so distinct CDR3 sequences, over 40% of them singletons, with roughly 30% in the top ten. The material sequenced was blood. These receptors all come from a man older than 75 in good health.

This clonotype was recorded a few times. The CDR3 bases are TGTGCCAGCAGCCAAATCAGGGGGCGCCTCTATGGCTACACCTTC. Translating gives CASSQIRGRLYGYTF. The V call is TRBV4-2, the J call TRBJ1-2; 8 bases align to TRBD1. The CDR3 has 15 residues. V lost 2 bases, J lost 4 bases, and 6 bases stayed unmatched. CDR1 and CDR2 (germline): LGHNA, YNFKEQ.

This chain connects TRBV11-3 to TRBJ2-1; D ambiguous. Germline loops: CDR1 SGHNT, CDR2 YENEEA. The CDR3 is 15 amino acids. Deletions cut 4 bases from V and 0 bases from J, with 10 bases between. CDR3: CASSSVGSSYNEQFF. The CDR3, as DNA: TGTGCCAGCAGCTCGGTGGGCAGCTCCTACAATGAGCAGTTCTTC.

The DNA of the CDR3 is TGTGCCAGCAGAATGGACGGTTCCAACACTGAAGCTTTCTTT. It translates to CASRMDGSNTEAFF. The chain employs TRBV7-8 and TRBJ1-1, with D hard to call. The germline V gene has CDR1 SGHVS and CDR2 FQNEAQ. The CDR3 runs to 14 residues. Between the trimmed V and J ends, which lost 6 bases and 2 bases, there was a span of 13 bases.

The chain couples TRBV20-1 to TRBJ2-7, with 9 bases fitting TRBD1. With the DNA end fitting TRBJ2-5 better, the J assignment may be wrong. Germline V gives CDR1 DFQATT, CDR2 SNEGSKA (reference sequence). CDR3 length: 16 amino acids. The CDR3 DNA reads TGCAGTGCTAGCATACCACAGGGGGCTATGCGAGAGACCCAGTACTTC. It is translated as CSASIPQGAMRETQYF.

This clonotype came up many times. This chain connects TRBV29-1 to TRBJ2-5; D is perhaps TRBD1 (5 bases). This CDR3 comprises 12 residues. The germline gives CDR1 SQVTM, CDR2 ANQGSEA. Trimming shortened V by 0 bases and J by 6 bases, and 8 bases separated the two germline ends. CDR3 loop: CSVEDPGQTQYF. CDR3 nucleotides: TGCAGCGTTGAAGATCCAGGGCAGACCCAGTACTTC.

The chain employs TRBV9 and TRBJ2-1; TRBD2 matches 9 bases. The CDR3 contains 15 residues. Germline CDR1 reads SGDLS; CDR2 reads YYNGEE. V gave up 3 bases and J gave up 7 bases; unmatched junction bases: 8. The CDR3 DNA reads as TGTGCCAGCAGCGGCAGCGGGGGGCATGGAAATGAGCAGTTCTTC. It encodes CASSGSGGHGNEQFF.

V and J are TRBV6-5 and TRBJ2-1; perhaps TRBD1 as D (5 bases). The CDR3 covers 13 residues. Per the germline V gene, CDR1 is MNHEY and CDR2 is SVGAGI. V gave up 2 bases and J gave up 10 bases, with 12 bases separating them. CDR3 DNA sequence: TGTGCCAGCAGTTACACGACAGTCTCCGAGCAGTTCTTC. It specifies CASSYTTVSEQFF.

The CDR3 is CASSIYRGRSYGYTF. The CDR3 DNA follows: TGTGCCAGCAGTATATACAGGGGGCGGAGCTATGGCTACACCTTC. This chain links TRBV27 with TRBJ1-2, with 9 bases matching TRBD1. The germline V gene has CDR1 MNHEY and CDR2 SMNVEV (reference sequence). The CDR3 runs to 15 residues. V gave up 5 bases and J gave up 4 bases; unmatched junction bases: 8.

This clonotype was found a few times. This chain joins TRBV15 and TRBJ1-5, with D unresolved. Germline CDR1 LNHNV, CDR2 YYDKDF (reference sequence). Trimming shortened V by 4 bases and J by 0 bases, and 19 bases separated the two germline ends. This CDR3 is built from 18 residues. In nucleotides, the CDR3 is TGTGCCACCAGCACAGTCAAGGTCGCCCCTTATAGCAATCAGCCCCAGCATTTT. This sequence encodes CATSTVKVAPYSNQPQHF.

This clonotype was detected only a few times. CDR3 loop: CSATKPTGVGGREQYF. CDR3 sequence (DNA): TGCAGTGCCACAAAACCGACAGGGGTTGGTGGGCGCGAGCAGTACTTC. The chain combines TRBV20-1 with TRBJ2-5; 8 bases align to TRBD1. Near its end, the DNA agrees better with TRBJ2-7, so the J call may be wrong. This CDR3 spans 16 amino acids. Germline lookup yields CDR1 DFQATT and CDR2 SNEGSKA (reference sequence).

At least ten counts were recorded for this clonotype. The V call is TRBV12-3 or TRBV12-4, the J call TRBJ2-1; 13 nucleotides line up with TRBD2. The trim removed 4 bases at V and 5 bases at J, leaving 8 bases unmatched. The CDR3 totals 17 residues. CDR3 residues: CASSSPGTSGAHNEQFF. The CDR3 coding sequence is TGTGCCAGCAGTTCTCCAGGGACTAGCGGGGCACACAATGAGCAGTTCTTC.

This clonotype turned up a few times. The rearrangement joins TRBV18 to TRBJ2-7, with D unclear. Germline V CDR1 and CDR2: KGHSH, LQKENI. Trimming shortened V by 3 bases and J by 4 bases, and 10 bases separated the two germline ends. CDR3 size: 13 residues. The CDR3 coding sequence is TGTGCCAGCTCACCCCAGATAGCTTACGAGCAGTACTTC. Translated, it gives CASSPQIAYEQYF.

The chain uses TRBV7-2 and TRBJ2-1; 9 nucleotides match TRBD2. V was clipped by 0 bases and J by 5 bases; unmatched bases: 5. This CDR3 is 16 amino acids long. Germline assignment: CDR1 SGHTA and CDR2 FQGNSA. The CDR3 reads CASSLAFSGRNNEQFF. The DNA of the CDR3 is TGTGCCAGCAGCTTAGCGTTTAGCGGGAGAAACAATGAGCAGTTCTTC.